Here is one T cell receptor (beta chain) with its context. Through Arm-PCR of CDR3 regions and iRepertoire HTBI primers, TCR beta libraries were built. TCRdb independently ran MiXCR on the multiplex PCR reads; one entry per CDR3 protein. This sample has a few hundred thousand distinct CDR3 sequences, with over 15% found just once. These data belong to a study of regulatory T cells in long-lasting Graves disease. Time point noted: newly diagnosed GD, antithyroid drugs for less than 3 months. PBMCs provided the RNA from which the TCR library was made. These same data were also listed under a study on T cells in Graves' hyperthyroidism and ophthalmopathy.

The sequence derives from a young woman with Graves disease. Sequences were derived from peripheral blood mononuclear cells (PBMCs), sampled at new diagnosis, from a patient treated with antithyroid drugs.

CDR3 sequence: CASRGGTYNEQFF. CDR3 sequence (DNA): TGTGCCAGCAGAGGGGGGACCTACAATGAGCAGTTCTTC. The rearrangement links TRBV6-1 to TRBJ2-1; the D call may be TRBD1 or TRBD2 (6 bases each). V was cut by 6 bases and J by 2 bases, with 8 bases left in between. CDR1 is MNHNS and CDR2 is SASEGT in the germline V gene. This CDR3 has 13 residues.